The T cell receptor (beta chain) described here comes from a study of cytomegalovirus exposure and HLA in healthy donors. The CDR3 spans 15 residues. Germline V gene data show CDR1 as MNHEY and CDR2 as SVGAGI. V trimming: 4 bases; J trimming: 4 bases; junction bases outside the gene matches: 8. The PCR contained 60 Vbeta and 13 Jbeta primers. The assay was immunoSEQ multiplex PCR, and TCRdb's table has in-frame clones only and misses some. The sample includes about 130,000 clones, roughly four fifths seen only once; the top ten take about 3%. The receptor was isolated from a man younger than 45 in good health and CMV-seronegative. The gene calls are TRBV6-5 and TRBJ1-2, with 8 bases that match TRBD1. Source material: PBMCs. In DNA, the CDR3 is TGTGCCAGCAGTTCCCCCGGGACAGGACTCTATGGCTACACCTTC. This sequence encodes CASSSPGTGLYGYTF.